This record concerns one T cell receptor beta chain sequence. Antigen unknown. Each TCR beta library was made by quantitative 5'-RACE that incorporated molecular barcodes. TCRdb itself ran the 5' RACE reads through MiXCR, one entry per CDR3 protein. The sample lists around 340,000 distinct CDR3 sequences; roughly 20% were seen once. This entry comes from a study of CD8 T cells in ankylosing spondylitis. Study-wide results and caveats: Reactive arthritis synovial fluid and blood previously showed some of these motif variants. Relatively scarce in peripheral blood, disease-linked clones were CD8+. According to the report, clones linked to the disease were significantly enriched in matched synovial fluid samples taken from ankylosing spondylitis patients.

Germline V gene sequence: CDR1 SGHAT, CDR2 FQNNGV. J was trimmed by 8 bases and V by 2 bases; bases with no gene match: 12. The length of the CDR3 is 17 residues. V and J are TRBV11-2 and TRBJ2-1; TRBD1 matches at 10 bases. This receptor was taken from a male donor with ankylosing spondylitis or in good health (not recorded which). Sequencing was carried out using blood, either unsorted or a sorted T cell fraction (not recorded which). The CDR3 bases are TGTGCCAGCAGCTTAAGGATTCCGGGACAGGGGTTCCATGAGCAGTTCTTC. Protein product: CASSLRIPGQGFHEQFF.